This T cell receptor beta chain was identified in a study of blood T cells in healthy people across ages. This clonotype was observed a few times. This CDR3 region has 14 residues. The V and J ends lost 4 bases and 1 base respectively, with 10 bases between them. Germline V CDR1 and CDR2: SEHNR, FQNEAQ (reference sequence). A sample-barcoded 5' primer and a J-beta primer mix were used in a second PCR of roughly 6 to 12 cycles. TCRdb used MiXCR to reprocess the 5' RACE reads, holding one entry per CDR3 protein. The table shows a few hundred thousand distinct CDR3 sequences, with roughly a quarter occurring only once.

What was sequenced was blood. The TCR originated in an older woman in good health. The rearrangement links TRBV7-9 to TRBJ1-1; D ambiguous. CDR3 sequence reads: CASSWESANTEAFF. CDR3 nucleotide sequence: TGTGCCAGCAGCTGGGAGAGCGCGAACACTGAAGCTTTCTTT.